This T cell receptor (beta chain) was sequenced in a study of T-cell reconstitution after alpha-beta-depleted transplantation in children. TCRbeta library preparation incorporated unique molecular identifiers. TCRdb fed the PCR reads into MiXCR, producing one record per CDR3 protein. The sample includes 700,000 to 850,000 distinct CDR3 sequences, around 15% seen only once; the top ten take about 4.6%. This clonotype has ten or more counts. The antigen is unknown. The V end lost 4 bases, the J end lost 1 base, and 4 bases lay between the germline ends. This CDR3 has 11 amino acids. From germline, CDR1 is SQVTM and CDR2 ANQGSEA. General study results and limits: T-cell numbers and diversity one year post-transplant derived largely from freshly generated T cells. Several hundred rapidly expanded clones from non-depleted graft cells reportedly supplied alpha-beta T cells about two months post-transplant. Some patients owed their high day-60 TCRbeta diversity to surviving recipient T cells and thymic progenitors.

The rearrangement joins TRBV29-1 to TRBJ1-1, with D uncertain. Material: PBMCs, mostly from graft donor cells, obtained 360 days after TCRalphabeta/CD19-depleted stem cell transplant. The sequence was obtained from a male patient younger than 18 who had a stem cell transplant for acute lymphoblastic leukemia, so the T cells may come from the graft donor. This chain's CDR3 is CSVVGNTEAFF. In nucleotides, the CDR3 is TGCAGCGTTGTCGGGAACACTGAAGCTTTCTTT.